Presented here are 25 T cell receptor beta chains from one specimen sequenced in a study of Graves' ophthalmopathy and Graves' hyperthyroidism. RNA transcripts provided the template for amplifying TCR beta CDR3 regions. First-round RT-PCR relied on HTBI primers, and a second-round multiplex PCR came next. MiXCR, applied by TCRdb to the multiplex PCR reads, yields one record per CDR3 protein. Altogether 660,000 or so distinct CDR3 sequences are present, more than 40% being singletons, with the ten largest covering over 2.5%. Sequencing used peripheral blood. These receptors came from an adult man with Graves' ophthalmopathy.

This clonotype was detected ten times or more. CDR3 nucleotides: TGCGCCAGCAGTAGCGGAGGGACCTACGAGCAGTACTTC. The encoded protein is CASSSGGTYEQYF. The genes are TRBV5-1 and TRBJ2-7, with D maybe TRBD2 (6 bases). Trimming left V 5 bases short and J 2 bases short, with 11 bases between. The CDR3 totals 13 residues. Germline assignment: CDR1 SGHRS and CDR2 YFSETQ.

Many counts were recorded for this clonotype. The chain carries TRBV7-6 and TRBJ2-7; 7 bases agree with TRBD1. The CDR3 runs to 13 residues. Germline V gives CDR1 SGHVS, CDR2 FNYEAQ. V shed 8 bases, J shed 4 bases, and the junction held 8 bases outside the gene matches. The CDR3 spells CASGRDRAYEQYF. The CDR3 DNA reads as TGTGCCAGCGGACGGGACAGAGCTTACGAGCAGTACTTC.

This clonotype was observed a handful of times. CDR3 residues: CASSQDQSRYQETQYF. The CDR3 region has the DNA TGCGCCAGCAGCCAAGATCAAAGCCGTTACCAAGAGACCCAGTACTTC. This chain links TRBV4-1 with TRBJ2-5; D gene uncertain. With 0 bases removed from V and 0 bases from J, the gap between germline ends came to 11 bases. Germline-derived CDR1 and CDR2 are MGHRA and YSYEKL. The CDR3 totals 16 residues.

This clonotype was picked up many times. The chain links TRBV7-9 to TRBJ1-6; possibly TRBD1 for D (6 bases). The CDR3 runs to 16 residues. V was cut by 0 bases and J by 7 bases, with 13 bases left in between. Germline V gene sequence: CDR1 SEHNR, CDR2 FQNEAQ (reference sequence). The DNA of the CDR3 is TGTGCCAGCAGCTTAGCGCCCACAGGGAAGAATTCACCCCTCCACTTT. Translating gives CASSLAPTGKNSPLHF.

This chain joins TRBV29-1 and TRBJ1-3; 7 bases align to TRBD1. CDR3 length equals 13 residues. Per germline, CDR1 SQVTM and CDR2 ANQGSEA. Trimming removed 1 base from V and 7 bases from J; junction bases left unmatched: 4. The CDR3 DNA is TGCAGCGTTGAAGGAGGGGGCCTGAACACCATATATTTT. It specifies CSVEGGGLNTIYF.

This clonotype was seen a single time. V and J are TRBV29-1 and TRBJ2-6; D not certain. The CDR3 length is 12 residues. CDR1 is SQVTM, CDR2 ANQGSEA, per germline. Trimming pared 6 bases from V and 5 bases from J, leaving 8 bases between. The CDR3 here is CSVYDRANVLTF. The DNA for the CDR3 is TGCAGCGTCTATGACAGGGCCAACGTCCTGACTTTC.

V and J are TRBV10-3 and TRBJ1-2, with D maybe TRBD1 (5 bases). CDR3 length: 12 residues. From germline, CDR1 is ENHRY and CDR2 SYGVKD. V lost 4 bases and J lost 3, with 6 bases in between. CDR3 coding DNA: TGTGCCATCAGTGGGGGGTACTATGGCTACACCTTC. Its protein is CAISGGYYGYTF.

The table lists this clonotype with many counts. V is TRBV7-8 and J is TRBJ2-7; D is possibly TRBD2 (6 bases). The CDR3 spans 15 residues. Per the germline V gene, CDR1 is SGHVS and CDR2 is FQNEAQ. V lost 2 bases, J lost 3 bases, and 14 bases lay in between. CDR3 protein: CASSLPSGPRYEQYF. In nucleotides, the CDR3 is TGTGCCAGCAGCTTACCAAGCGGGCCCCGCTACGAGCAGTACTTC.

This clonotype was seen at least ten times. One junction end disagrees with the germline gene, perhaps due to a read error. This chain joins TRBV7-3 and TRBJ2-5; D gene ambiguous. Per germline, CDR1 SGHTA and CDR2 FQGTGA. The CDR3 length is 16 residues. In nucleotides, the CDR3 is TGCGCCAGCAGCCAAGATACAACACCGTACCAAGAGACCCAGTACTTC. This encodes CASSQDTTPYQETQYF.

V is TRBV2 and J is TRBJ1-5; D not resolved. Per the germline V gene, CDR1 is SNHLY and CDR2 is FYNNEI. The CDR3 runs to 15 residues. Trimming stripped 5 bases from V and 5 bases from J, with 16 bases between. For the CDR3, the DNA is TGTGCCAGCAGTCCAGATCGAAGGCGATATCAGCCCCAGCATTTT. Amino acids: CASSPDRRRYQPQHF.

This clonotype was counted at least ten times. This chain joins TRBV20-1 and TRBJ1-1; the D is unclear. V was shortened by 6 bases and J by 3 bases, with 14 bases between the two germline ends. The CDR3 sequence is 13 residues long. Germline V gene data show CDR1 as DFQATT and CDR2 as SNEGSKA (reference sequence). This CDR3 reads CSAQSHVDTEAFF. In DNA form, the CDR3 reads TGCAGTGCCCAGTCCCACGTGGACACTGAAGCTTTCTTT.

The J gene is TRBJ1-1, the V gene TRBV7-2, with 7 bases aligning to TRBD1. Germline assignment: CDR1 SGHTA and CDR2 FQGNSA. There are 14 residues in the CDR3. After removal of 5 bases from V and 8 bases from J, the junction contained 11 bases not matched to a gene. CDR3 coding DNA: TGTGCCAGCAGCCCACGCGACAGGGAGGGAGAAGCTTTCTTT. Protein product: CASSPRDREGEAFF. The full variable domain, in which reference TRBV7-2 and TRBJ1-1 provide the parts outside the CDR3, is GAGVSQSPSNKVTEKGKDVELRCDPISGHTALYWYRQSLGQGLEFLIYFQGNSAPDKSGLPSDRFSAERTGGSVSTLTIQRTQQEDSAVYLCASSPRDREGEAFFGQGTRLTVV.

The chain is built from TRBV25-1 and TRBJ1-2; weak D call: TRBD1 (6 bases). The CDR3 contains 17 residues. Germline V gives CDR1 MGHDK, CDR2 SYGVNS. Trimming stripped 4 bases from V and 4 bases from J, with 22 bases between. CDR3 region: CASSATEDGPRGYGYTF. CDR3 coding DNA: TGTGCCAGCAGTGCTACCGAAGACGGACCCAGGGGCTATGGCTACACCTTC.

This clonotype was found many times. V gene TRBV15 combines with J gene TRBJ1-3; the D gene is possibly TRBD1 (6 bases). The CDR3 is 16 amino acids. Germline CDR1 and CDR2: LNHNV and YYDKDF (reference sequence). Trimming stripped 3 bases from V and 0 bases from J, with 12 bases between. The CDR3 DNA reads as TGTGCCACCAGCAGCATGGGACAAACCTCTGGAAACACCATATATTTT. Encoded protein: CATSSMGQTSGNTIYF.

The chain recombines TRBV5-1 with TRBJ1-2, with D maybe TRBD1 (5 bases). The CDR3 is 14 residues long. In germline, CDR1 is SGHRS, CDR2 YFSETQ. The germline V and J ends were trimmed by 3 bases and 6 bases, with 15 bases remaining between them. The CDR3 loop is CASSSTEVVDGYTF. The CDR3 DNA follows: TGCGCCAGCAGCTCGACAGAGGTAGTGGATGGCTACACCTTC.

The chain is built from TRBV6-6 and TRBJ1-1, with D tentatively TRBD1 (5 bases). The length of the CDR3 is 14 residues. The V gene's germline CDR1 is MNHNY and CDR2 SVGAGI (reference sequence). V was trimmed by 10 bases and J by 0 bases, leaving 15 bases between them. The CDR3 DNA sequence: TGTGCCACCCGCGGGACGGAGGTGAACACTGAAGCTTTCTTT. This sequence encodes CATRGTEVNTEAFF.

With respect to this clonotype: Being one base from a much bigger clone, this may be a read error. V and J are TRBV2 and TRBJ2-5, with D perhaps assigned TRBD1 or TRBD2 (5 bases each). Germline assignment: CDR1 SNHLY and CDR2 FYNNEI. The germline V and J ends were trimmed by 2 bases and 3 bases, with 10 bases remaining between them. CDR3 length: 14 residues. CDR3 DNA: TGTGCCAGCAGTGAACCAGGGAGAAAAGAGACCCAGTACTTC. This translates into CASSEPGRKETQYF.

This clonotype has at least ten counts. This chain uses TRBV7-2 with TRBJ2-5, with D possibly matching TRBD2 (7 bases). Trimming took off 4 bases at V and 3 bases at J, with 15 bases between the two ends. The CDR3 consists of 15 residues. Germline CDR1 is SGHTA and CDR2 is FQGNSA. The CDR3: CASSSGGGREETQYF. The DNA of the CDR3 is TGTGCCAGCAGCTCGGGGGGCGGCAGGGAAGAGACCCAGTACTTC.

The sample holds many counts of this clonotype. The chain links TRBV20-1 to TRBJ2-7; D ambiguous. The CDR3 loop spans 15 amino acids. Trimming shortened V by 5 bases and J by 0 bases, and 17 bases separated the two germline ends. The germline CDR1 and CDR2 sequences are DFQATT and SNEGSKA (reference sequence). CDR3 DNA sequence: TGCAGTGCTCTACCGAACCCAAGGGACTCCTACGAGCAGTACTTC. Its protein product is CSALPNPRDSYEQYF.

The chain has TRBV20-1 and TRBJ2-7, with unresolved D. V lost 1 base and J lost 7, with 8 bases in between. The CDR3 spans 11 residues. Germline V gene lookup returns CDR1 DFQATT and CDR2 SNEGSKA (reference sequence). The DNA of the CDR3 is TGCAGTGCTAGAGGGTACAATGAGCAGTACTTC. This translates into CSARGYNEQYF.

This clonotype has a handful of counts. V usage is TRBV11-2 and J usage is TRBJ1-1; D perhaps matches TRBD1 (6 bases). Trimming cost V 4 bases and J 4 bases, with 13 bases left between them. The germline V gene has CDR1 SGHAT and CDR2 FQNNGV. The CDR3 sequence is 14 residues long. The CDR3 sequence is CASSWDKGTTEAFF. The CDR3, as DNA: TGTGCCAGCAGCTGGGACAAGGGTACCACTGAAGCTTTCTTT.

Remarks on this clonotype: A much larger clonotype is one base distant, so this may be a read error. The chain has TRBV19 and TRBJ1-1, with 10 bases fitting TRBD1. The CDR3 totals 13 residues. Losses at the gene ends were 5 bases for V and 10 bases for J; bases not matched to a gene: 7. CDR1 is LNHDA, CDR2 SQIVND, per germline (reference sequence). CDR3 amino acids: CASSRGTGVGAFF. The CDR3 bases are TGTGCCAGTAGTCGCGGGACAGGGGTTGGAGCTTTCTTT. The whole variable domain, filled in from reference TRBV19 and TRBJ1-1, reads DGGITQSPKYLFRKEGQNVTLSCEQNLNHDAMYWYRQDPGQGLRLIYYSQIVNDFQKGDIAEGYSVSREKKESFPLTVTSAQKNPTAFYLCASSRGTGVGAFFGQGTRLTVV.

The rearrangement joins TRBV14 to TRBJ1-2; 7 positions agree with TRBD1. Germline V gene lookup returns CDR1 SGHDN and CDR2 FVKESK. The CDR3 runs 15 residues. V lost 2 bases, J lost 3 bases, and 6 bases stayed unmatched. The DNA for the CDR3 is TGTGCCAGCAGCCAAATGGGAGGGGGCGACTATGGCTACACCTTC. Residues: CASSQMGGGDYGYTF.

This clonotype was recorded at least ten times. The chain uses TRBV19 and TRBJ1-4, with D hard to call. The CDR3 sequence is 14 residues long. Trimming left V 6 bases short and J 7 bases short, with 15 bases between. CDR1 LNHDA and CDR2 SQIVND come from the germline V gene (reference sequence). The CDR3 DNA sequence: TGTGCCAGTAGCCCGTGGCAGGAGGGTGAAAAACTGTTTTTT. Its translation is CASSPWQEGEKLFF. Filled out from reference TRBV19 and TRBJ1-4, the complete variable domain reads DGGITQSPKYLFRKEGQNVTLSCEQNLNHDAMYWYRQDPGQGLRLIYYSQIVNDFQKGDIAEGYSVSREKKESFPLTVTSAQKNPTAFYLCASSPWQEGEKLFFGSGTQLSVL.

This clonotype was seen more than once but under ten times. The chain carries TRBV19 and TRBJ2-7; tentatively, D is TRBD1 or TRBD2 (5 bases each). Germline lookup yields CDR1 LNHDA and CDR2 SQIVND (reference sequence). Trimming cost V 5 bases and J 3 bases, with 20 bases left between them. The CDR3 loop spans 16 amino acids. The DNA of the CDR3 is TGTGCCAGTAGTCTCGGGACCGGGACGGCATTCTACGAGCAGTACTTC. Translating it yields CASSLGTGTAFYEQYF. Filled out from reference TRBV19 and TRBJ2-7, the complete variable domain reads DGGITQSPKYLFRKEGQNVTLSCEQNLNHDAMYWYRQDPGQGLRLIYYSQIVNDFQKGDIAEGYSVSREKKESFPLTVTSAQKNPTAFYLCASSLGTGTAFYEQYFGPGTRLTVT.